Shown below are 26 T cell receptor beta chains from a single sample sequenced in a study of Ad26.COV2.S vaccination and SARS-CoV-2 variants. Repertoires were generated with immunoSEQ multiplex PCR, while TCRdb's copy carries only in-frame clones and drops some. This table has around 450,000 clones, 80% to 90% appearing once. Stated treatment: 19 received Ad26.COV2.S at low or high dose, single or two shots; about 5 received placebo; per-sample allocation not given. It was on day 63 after the first vaccine or placebo injection that samples were taken. This sample comprised peripheral blood, obtained in a trial of Ad26.COV2.S vaccine versus placebo. These receptors were collected from a person aged 18-60 years who received the Ad26.COV2.S COVID-19 vaccine or a placebo.

The gene calls are TRBV3-1 (or the pseudogene TRBV3-2) and TRBJ2-5; maybe TRBD1 (5 bases). This CDR3 is built from 14 residues. CDR1 LGHDT and CDR2 YNNKEL come from the germline V gene (reference sequence). V was shortened by 1 base and J by 3 bases, with 9 bases between the two germline ends. The CDR3 sequence: CASSQVGREETQYF. Here the CDR3 DNA reads TGTGCCAGCAGCCAAGTTGGCAGGGAAGAGACCCAGTACTTC.

The chain employs TRBV5-1 and TRBJ2-1; 10 bases map to TRBD1. Germline CDR1 reads SGHRS; CDR2 reads YFSETQ. V lost 7 bases to trimming and J lost 9 bases; unmatched junction nucleotides: 13. The CDR3 totals 15 residues. CDR3 amino acids: CASGRGTGVPGEQFF. CDR3 in DNA: TGCGCCAGCGGGAGAGGGACAGGGGTCCCCGGTGAGCAGTTCTTC.

The chain has TRBV6-5 and TRBJ1-6; D remains ambiguous. The germline gives CDR1 MNHEY, CDR2 SVGAGI. The CDR3 loop spans 15 amino acids. V shed 6 bases and J shed 5 bases, with 14 bases lying between them. This CDR3 reads CASRWTAQDNSPLHF. The CDR3 nucleotides read TGTGCCAGCAGGTGGACTGCCCAGGATAATTCACCCCTCCACTTT.

The J gene is TRBJ2-1, the V gene TRBV19; 7 nucleotides align to TRBD2. CDR3 size: 16 residues. Trimming cost V 7 bases and J 6 bases; bases outside gene matches: 15. Germline-derived CDR1 and CDR2 are LNHDA and SQIVND (reference sequence). This CDR3 reads CASTTGKGPGGNEQFF. In nucleotides, the CDR3 is TGTGCCAGTACCACGGGTAAGGGGCCGGGGGGCAATGAGCAGTTCTTC. The entire variable domain, with the rest obtained from reference TRBV19 and TRBJ2-1, is as follows: DGGITQSPKYLFRKEGQNVTLSCEQNLNHDAMYWYRQDPGQGLRLIYYSQIVNDFQKGDIAEGYSVSREKKESFPLTVTSAQKNPTAFYLCASTTGKGPGGNEQFFGPGTRLTVL.

The chain combines TRBV30 with TRBJ1-1; TRBD1 matches at 7 bases. Trimming at V came to 4 bases and at J to 8 bases, leaving 4 bases not matched to a gene. Looked up from germline, CDR1 is GTSNPN and CDR2 is SVGIG (reference sequence). This CDR3 comprises 11 residues. The CDR3 loop reads CAWNNRGEAFF. The CDR3 DNA follows: TGTGCCTGGAATAACAGGGGAGAAGCTTTCTTT. The full variable domain, completed using reference TRBV30 and TRBJ1-1, is SQTIHQWPATLVQPVGSPLSLECTVEGTSNPNLYWYRQAAGRGLQLLFYSVGIGQISSEVPQNLSASRPQDRQFILSSKKLLLSDSGFYLCAWNNRGEAFFGQGTRLTVV.

The rearrangement uses TRBV2 and TRBJ2-5; the match to TRBD1 covers 8 bases. The CDR3 extends over 18 amino acids. J was trimmed by 4 bases and V by 0 bases; bases with no gene match: 13. The V gene's germline CDR1 is SNHLY and CDR2 FYNNEI. Here the CDR3 DNA reads TGTGCCAGCAGTGAAGCTGGAACGACAGGGGAGTTGAGAGAGACCCAGTACTTC. Translating gives CASSEAGTTGELRETQYF.

There are a few counts of this clone. The J gene is TRBJ2-1, the V gene TRBV2; 9 bases line up with TRBD2. Germline CDR1 reads SNHLY; CDR2 reads FYNNEI. The CDR3 covers 16 residues. Germline trimming cut 2 bases from V and 1 base from J; bases unmatched to any gene: 3. CDR3 protein: CASSESAGGSYNEQFF. The DNA for the CDR3 is TGTGCCAGCAGTGAATCGGCGGGAGGGTCCTACAATGAGCAGTTCTTC.

This clone appeared a single time. The genes are TRBV3-1 (or the pseudogene TRBV3-2) and TRBJ1-1, with 9 bases lining up with TRBD1. Unmatched junction bases numbered 6, after V lost 3 bases and J lost 7 bases. There are 14 residues in the CDR3. The V gene's germline CDR1 is LGHDT and CDR2 YNNKEL (reference sequence). The CDR3 spells CASSQSGQGIEAFF. CDR3 sequence (DNA): TGTGCCAGCAGCCAGAGTGGACAGGGGATTGAAGCTTTCTTT.

The CDR3 reads CASMRVSGANVLTF. The CDR3 DNA is TGTGCCAGCATGAGGGTCTCTGGGGCCAACGTCCTGACTTTC. The rearrangement joins TRBV2 to TRBJ2-6, with D possibly TRBD2 on 5 matching bases. This CDR3 has 14 amino acids. V was trimmed by 7 bases and J by 0 bases, leaving 7 bases between them. Germline V gene sequence: CDR1 SNHLY, CDR2 FYNNEI. The whole variable domain, filled in from reference TRBV2 and TRBJ2-6, reads EPEVTQTPSHQVTQMGQEVILRCVPISNHLYFYWYRQILGQKVEFLVSFYNNEISEKSEIFDDQFSVERPDGSNFTLKIRSTKLEDSAMYFCASMRVSGANVLTFGAGSRLTVL.

In the case of this clone: The sample carries other DNA sequences with the same CDR3. This chain links TRBV30 with TRBJ2-3; D is uncertain. Germline CDR1 is GTSNPN and CDR2 is SVGIG (reference sequence). The CDR3 totals 13 residues. V shed 0 bases and J shed 3 bases, with 7 bases lying between them. CDR3 loop: CAWSVRSTDTQYF. CDR3 DNA: TGTGCCTGGAGTGTACGAAGTACAGATACGCAGTATTTT.

A word on this clone: This CDR3 is also generated by other DNA sequences in the sample. V and J are TRBV18 and TRBJ2-3; D ambiguous. The germline V gene encodes CDR1 KGHSH and CDR2 LQKENI. The CDR3 loop spans 13 amino acids. V was pared by 3 bases and J by 4 bases, with 8 bases between. DNA for the CDR3: TGTGCCAGCTCACCGGGTGGAGCAGATACGCAGTATTTT. It specifies CASSPGGADTQYF.

The chain uses TRBV14 and TRBJ2-1; perhaps D is TRBD1 or TRBD2 (5 bases each). The CDR3 is 14 residues long. CDR1 and CDR2 from the germline V gene are SGHDN and FVKESK. V dropped 8 bases and J dropped 0 bases, with 11 bases sitting between them. The CDR3, as DNA: TGTGCCAGCTCTGGGACCAGCTCCTACAATGAGCAGTTCTTC. It encodes CASSGTSSYNEQFF. The whole variable domain, remainder taken from reference TRBV14 and TRBJ2-1, is EAGVTQFPSHSVIEKGQTVTLRCDPISGHDNLYWYRRVMGKEIKFLLHFVKESKQDESGMPNNRFLAERTGGTYSTLKVQPAELEDSGVYFCASSGTSSYNEQFFGPGTRLTVL.

In its sample, this clone was seen once. The V and J genes are TRBV19 and TRBJ2-4; maybe TRBD2 (6 bases). Trimming took off 5 bases at V and 8 bases at J, with 16 bases between the two ends. This CDR3 spans 14 amino acids. The germline CDR1 and CDR2 sequences are LNHDA and SQIVND (reference sequence). This CDR3 is CASSPGRTGDIQYF. In DNA, the CDR3 is TGTGCCAGTAGTCCGGGGAGGACTGGGGACATTCAGTACTTC.

The CDR3 DNA sequence: TGTGCCAGCAGTTATTCCCCTCTCACCGGGGAGCTGTTTTTT. This gives the protein CASSYSPLTGELFF. The V and J genes are TRBV6-2 or TRBV6-3 and TRBJ2-2; no clear D gene. The CDR3 runs 14 residues. Germline V lookup: CDR1 MNHEY, CDR2 SVGEGT. Trimming cost V 3 bases and J 4 bases, with 9 bases left between them.

The V and J genes are TRBV3-1 (or the pseudogene TRBV3-2) and TRBJ1-1; D not resolved. Trimming took 3 bases from V and 5 from J, leaving 10 bases between them. This CDR3 is built from 13 residues. Germline lookup yields CDR1 LGHDT and CDR2 YNNKEL (reference sequence). CDR3 sequence reads: CASSHEGGTEAFF. For the CDR3, the DNA is TGTGCCAGCAGCCATGAAGGAGGGACTGAAGCTTTCTTT.

The chain couples TRBV5-1 to TRBJ2-5; 7 bases agree with TRBD2. The germline CDR1 and CDR2 sequences are SGHRS and YFSETQ. Trimming at V came to 3 bases and at J to 5 bases, leaving 4 bases not matched to a gene. The CDR3 has 13 amino acids. The CDR3 protein is CASSWGGPETQYF. The CDR3, as DNA: TGCGCCAGCAGCTGGGGGGGTCCCGAGACCCAGTACTTC.

The sample holds one count of this clone. This chain connects TRBV5-1 to TRBJ1-2, with 11 bases aligning to TRBD1. The CDR3 is made up of 17 amino acids. In germline, CDR1 is SGHRS, CDR2 YFSETQ. V dropped 4 bases and J dropped 4; count of bases not matched to a gene: 12. CDR3 sequence: CASSPDRGLQLSYGYTF. As DNA, the CDR3 is TGCGCCAGCAGCCCGGACAGGGGGCTCCAATTAAGCTATGGCTACACCTTC.

The chain combines TRBV9 with TRBJ1-1; 8 bases line up with TRBD1. The CDR3 consists of 15 residues. From germline, CDR1 is SGDLS and CDR2 YYNGEE. Trimming took 2 bases from V and 0 from J; bases not matched to a gene: 3. CDR3 loop: CASSVDRDMNTEAFF. The CDR3 nucleotides read TGTGCCAGCAGCGTGGACAGGGACATGAACACTGAAGCTTTCTTT.

The chain recombines TRBV6-5 with TRBJ1-1, with D unresolved. Germline values: CDR1 MNHEY, CDR2 SVGAGI. There are 11 residues in the CDR3. With 7 bases removed from V and 5 bases from J, the gap between germline ends came to 8 bases. CDR3 residues: CASTIMTEAFF. The DNA for the CDR3 is TGTGCCAGCACTATTATGACTGAAGCTTTCTTT.

This chain's CDR3 is CAGASLNTEAFF. The CDR3 region has the DNA TGTGCCGGGGCCAGCTTGAACACTGAAGCTTTCTTT. V is TRBV7-2 and J is TRBJ1-1; a possible D gene is TRBD1 (5 bases). This CDR3 is 12 amino acids long. The ends were cut back, 11 bases at V and 0 bases at J, with 10 bases in the middle. Germline V gene lookup returns CDR1 SGHTA and CDR2 FQGNSA.

The chain recombines TRBV11-2 with TRBJ1-5; D is unresolved. The CDR3 runs to 15 residues. V was cut by 0 bases and J by 2 bases, with 8 bases left in between. Germline assignment: CDR1 SGHAT and CDR2 FQNNGV. The CDR3 is CASSLDLRGNQPQHF. The CDR3 DNA reads as TGTGCCAGCAGCTTAGATCTGCGGGGCAATCAGCCCCAGCATTTT.

V is TRBV28 and J is TRBJ1-2; D might be TRBD1 (6 bases). The CDR3 totals 15 residues. The germline V gene has CDR1 MDHEN and CDR2 SYDVKM. V dropped 7 bases and J dropped 4 bases, with 19 bases sitting between them. This CDR3 is CASILRGARGYGYTF. The CDR3 nucleotides read TGTGCCAGCATTCTAAGGGGGGCAAGGGGCTATGGCTACACCTTC.

The table lists this clone with a count of one. The chain employs TRBV9 and TRBJ1-2; 7 nucleotides match TRBD1. The ends lost 0 bases at V and 7 bases at J; junction bases unmatched: 9. Germline CDR1 is SGDLS and CDR2 is YYNGEE. This CDR3 has 15 amino acids. The CDR3 nucleotides are TGTGCCAGCAGCGTAGGGGGACAGTTCGGGACTGGCTACACCTTC. The encoded protein is CASSVGGQFGTGYTF.

This clone was observed a single time. The V gene is TRBV19, the J gene TRBJ2-1; D is ambiguous. The germline CDR1 and CDR2 sequences are LNHDA and SQIVND (reference sequence). The CDR3 is made up of 13 amino acids. V was cut by 7 bases and J by 4 bases, with 11 bases left in between. This CDR3 is CASTPTLYNEQFF. The CDR3 nucleotides are TGTGCCAGTACCCCGACACTTTACAATGAGCAGTTCTTC.

The chain joins TRBV6-5 to TRBJ2-7, with D unresolved. This CDR3 has 15 amino acids. The V gene's germline CDR1 is MNHEY and CDR2 SVGAGI. V lost 6 bases and J 3 bases, leaving 18 bases between the germline ends. The CDR3 DNA reads as TGTGCCAGCAGCCGCGGACCAACTAAAAACTACGAGCAGTACTTC. Protein: CASSRGPTKNYEQYF.

In this sample, this clone turned up a few times. The chain is built from TRBV7-2 and TRBJ1-1; no definite D call. CDR1 SGHTA and CDR2 FQGNSA come from the germline V gene. Trimming left V 4 bases short and J 12 bases short, with 18 bases between. The CDR3 sequence is 13 residues long. The CDR3 is CASSSRAYQRSFF. The CDR3 region has the DNA TGTGCCAGCAGCTCCCGGGCCTATCAAAGGTCTTTCTTT.